The clone carrying this T cell receptor beta chain is a singleton in its sample. The data were produced by immunoSEQ multiplex PCR, yet TCRdb's version contains in-frame clones alone and is incomplete. The sample has hundreds of thousands of clones; roughly 97% are singletons. This record belongs to a study of shared clonotypes between healthy human individuals. V lost 7 bases, J lost 0 bases, and 12 bases stayed unmatched. From germline, CDR1 is LNHDA and CDR2 SQIVND (reference sequence). The CDR3 has 18 amino acids. This sequence was found in a woman aged 25 to 39 in good health. Material for sequencing was naive CD4+ T cells sorted from blood. Noted subset: CD45RA+ positively selected. The rearrangement joins TRBV19 to TRBJ2-1, with 10 bases fitting TRBD2. The CDR3 coding sequence is TGTGCCAGTACCAGAGGGAGGGCTAGCGGGAGCTCCTACAATGAGCAGTTCTTC. It is translated as CASTRGRASGSSYNEQFF.